Below, 19 T cell receptor beta chains from the same sample are listed, as sequenced in a study of CD8 T cells in ankylosing spondylitis. TCRdb re-called the 5' RACE reads with MiXCR, one entry per CDR3 protein. This table has 30,000 to 45,000 distinct CDR3 sequences, 10% to 13% appearing once. Sequencing was carried out using blood, either unsorted or a sorted T cell fraction (not recorded which). These receptor sequences come from a male donor with ankylosing spondylitis or in good health (not recorded which).

This clonotype was found many times. The rearrangement joins TRBV6-1 to TRBJ2-2; TRBD2 agrees at 10 bases. Per the germline V gene, CDR1 is MNHNS and CDR2 is SASEGT. The J segment lost 3 bases and the V segment lost 6 bases, leaving 7 bases of the junction unmatched. This CDR3 is built from 16 residues. CDR3: CASSSLAGKYTGELFF. CDR3 bases: TGTGCCAGCAGCTCACTAGCGGGAAAGTACACCGGGGAGCTGTTTTTT.

The chain links TRBV4-1 to TRBJ2-7; D gene ambiguous. Trimming took 0 bases from V and 6 from J, leaving 18 bases between them. The CDR3 consists of 16 residues. Germline-derived CDR1 and CDR2 are MGHRA and YSYEKL. CDR3 coding DNA: TGCGCCAGCAGCCAAGAAGCAGGCGGTACCCCGATCGAGCAGTACTTC. This translates into CASSQEAGGTPIEQYF.

Regarding this clonotype: Compared with germline, one end of the junction differs, possibly owing to a read error. The chain links TRBV20-1 to TRBJ2-2, with TRBD2 identical over 14 bases. The CDR3 covers 15 residues. From germline, CDR1 is DFQATT and CDR2 SNEGSKA (reference sequence). The CDR3 DNA reads TGCTGTGCGGGACTAGCGGGAGCGAACACCGGGGAGCTGTTTTTT. This sequence encodes CCAGLAGANTGELFF.

In its sample, this clonotype was seen many times. The rearrangement uses TRBV3-1 and TRBJ2-7; D possibly matches TRBD1 or TRBD2 (5 bases each). The ends were cut back, 5 bases at V and 5 bases at J, with 16 bases in the middle. This CDR3 region has 14 residues. CDR1 is LGHDT and CDR2 is YNNKEL in the germline V gene (reference sequence). The CDR3 sequence: CASSETGTTDEQYF. The CDR3 DNA sequence: TGTGCCAGCAGCGAAACCGGGACGACGGACGAGCAGTACTTC.

This clonotype was picked up a small number of times. This chain joins TRBV24-1 and TRBJ2-1; 8 bases line up with TRBD1. Germline lookup yields CDR1 KGHDR and CDR2 SFDVKD. The CDR3 extends over 16 amino acids. V lost 4 bases to trimming and J lost 4 bases; unmatched junction nucleotides: 8. The CDR3 region is CATSDSRDRIYNEQFF. The CDR3 DNA sequence: TGTGCCACCAGTGACTCCCGGGACAGGATTTACAATGAGCAGTTCTTC.

V usage is TRBV20-1 and J usage is TRBJ1-3; TRBD1 is a possible D gene (6 bases). This CDR3 has 17 amino acids. Germline V gives CDR1 DFQATT, CDR2 SNEGSKA (reference sequence). Trimming pared 5 bases from V and 0 bases from J, leaving 20 bases between. The CDR3 region has the DNA TGCAGTGCTGAAGGGGGTAGAGGCCTCCCCTCTGGAAACACCATATATTTT. Its protein product is CSAEGGRGLPSGNTIYF.

With regard to this clonotype: One base away lies a much larger clone, so this may be a sequencing read error. The V gene is TRBV5-6, the J gene TRBJ2-1; TRBD1 or TRBD2 may be the D gene (5 bases each). Per germline, CDR1 SGHDT and CDR2 YYEEEE. Deletions cut 7 bases from V and 10 bases from J, with 18 bases between. The CDR3 contains 13 residues. CDR3 nucleotide sequence: TGTGCCAGCGGCCGGGGTCGGGGCCGCGAGCAGTTCTTC. As protein: CASGRGRGREQFF. The entire variable domain, with the rest obtained from reference TRBV5-6 and TRBJ2-1, is as follows: DAGVTQSPTHLIKTRGQQVTLRCSPKSGHDTVSWYQQALGQGPQFIFQYYEEEERQRGNFPDRFSGHQFPNYSSELNVNALLLGDSALYLCASGRGRGREQFFGPGTRLTVL.

At least ten counts were recorded for this clonotype. The chain uses TRBV4-2 and TRBJ2-7, with 15 positions matching TRBD2. V lost 4 bases and J lost 1; bases outside the gene matches: 2. Germline values: CDR1 LGHNA, CDR2 YNFKEQ. The CDR3 covers 16 residues. The CDR3 loop is CASSRGLAGGSYEQYF. For the CDR3, the DNA is TGTGCCAGCAGCCGAGGACTAGCGGGAGGGTCCTACGAGCAGTACTTC.

There are many counts of this clonotype. The chain links TRBV18 to TRBJ2-3; D unclear. The V end lost 4 bases, the J end lost 4 bases, and 12 bases lay between the germline ends. Germline assignment: CDR1 KGHSH and CDR2 LQKENI. The CDR3 has 14 residues. CDR3 nucleotides: TGTGCCAGCTCACTTCAGACGACCCCAGATACGCAGTATTTT. It yields the protein CASSLQTTPDTQYF.

In its sample, this clonotype was seen many times. This rearrangement joins TRBV7-9 to TRBJ2-1; D is perhaps TRBD2 (7 bases). CDR1 and CDR2 (germline): SEHNR, FQNEAQ (reference sequence). Trimming cost V 3 bases and J 3 bases, with 15 bases left between them. There are 16 residues in the CDR3. The CDR3 loop is CASSFLGGGSYNEQFF. CDR3 sequence (DNA): TGTGCCAGCAGCTTCTTGGGGGGCGGGAGCTACAATGAGCAGTTCTTC.

This clonotype was observed many times. The V and J genes are TRBV6-1 and TRBJ2-1; D call uncertain. The CDR3 sequence is 14 residues long. Trimming shortened V by 6 bases and J by 5 bases, and 14 bases separated the two germline ends. The germline V gene has CDR1 MNHNS and CDR2 SASEGT. The CDR3: CASRRSGQDNEQFF. The CDR3, as DNA: TGTGCCAGCAGGCGCTCCGGGCAGGACAATGAGCAGTTCTTC.

This clonotype was seen repeatedly, ten times or more. The V call is TRBV21-1, the J call TRBJ2-2. TRBV21-1 is a recognized pseudogene. The CDR3 is made up of 14 amino acids. CDR3 in DNA: TGTGCCAGCAGCAAAAAAGGGTACGGCGGGGAGCTGTTTTTT. Amino acids: CASSKKGYGGELFF.

The rearrangement links TRBV19 to TRBJ2-1, with D perhaps matching TRBD1 (6 bases). The V end was cut by 3 bases, the J end by 4 bases, with 10 bases between. There are 14 residues in the CDR3. Germline V gene lookup returns CDR1 LNHDA and CDR2 SQIVND (reference sequence). In nucleotides, the CDR3 is TGTGCCAGTAGTATTTTAGGGACATACAATGAGCAGTTCTTC. This codes for CASSILGTYNEQFF. Complete variable domain (other parts from reference TRBV19 and TRBJ2-1): DGGITQSPKYLFRKEGQNVTLSCEQNLNHDAMYWYRQDPGQGLRLIYYSQIVNDFQKGDIAEGYSVSREKKESFPLTVTSAQKNPTAFYLCASSILGTYNEQFFGPGTRLTVL.

This clonotype was seen ten or more times. V usage is TRBV11-2 and J usage is TRBJ2-5, with D perhaps matching TRBD1 (5 bases). From germline, CDR1 is SGHAT and CDR2 FQNNGV. Trimming removed 7 bases at V and 8 bases at J, with 17 bases between. CDR3 length: 13 residues. CDR3 in amino acids: CASTSRAGGTQYF. As DNA, the CDR3 is TGTGCCAGCACTTCCAGGGCCGGTGGAACCCAGTACTTC.

This clonotype appeared many times. The chain is built from TRBV4-2 and TRBJ2-5; D not certain. The CDR3 consists of 13 residues. Trimming left V 3 bases short and J 1 base short, with 6 bases between. Germline CDR1 reads LGHNA; CDR2 reads YNFKEQ. In DNA, the CDR3 is TGTGCCAGCAGCCAGCGTGGCCAAGAGACCCAGTACTTC. Translation gives CASSQRGQETQYF.

This clonotype was detected many times. This chain joins TRBV10-2 and TRBJ2-1; no definite D call. This CDR3 region has 16 residues. V lost 6 bases to trimming and J lost 7 bases, with 22 bases between them. Germline V gene lookup returns CDR1 WSHSY and CDR2 SAAADI. CDR3 sequence reads: CASSPGRQSAINEQFF. The DNA of the CDR3 is TGCGCCAGCAGCCCGGGCCGCCAGTCCGCAATTAATGAGCAGTTCTTC.

This clonotype was picked up a small number of times. J is TRBJ2-3 and V is TRBV10-3; 7 bases align to TRBD2. V shed 5 bases, J shed 3 bases, and the junction held 2 bases outside the gene matches. Germline loops: CDR1 ENHRY, CDR2 SYGVKD. CDR3 length equals 13 residues. DNA of the CDR3: TGTGCCATCAGTAGGGAGGGGACAGATACGCAGTATTTT. It codes for CAISREGTDTQYF.

This clonotype was detected many times. The chain links TRBV20-1 to TRBJ2-3; 8 bases are a match to TRBD2. This CDR3 contains 15 residues. The trim removed 4 bases at V and 8 bases at J, leaving 14 bases unmatched. Germline V lookup: CDR1 DFQATT, CDR2 SNEGSKA (reference sequence). Written as DNA, the CDR3 is TGCAGTGCTACCCCGGGTCTAGCGGGCGGGAGTACGCAGTATTTT. Amino acids: CSATPGLAGGSTQYF.

This clonotype was detected many times. V is TRBV12-3 or TRBV12-4 and J is TRBJ2-2; unclear D gene. This CDR3 has 13 amino acids. Trimming cost V 5 bases and J 4 bases, with 8 bases left between them. CDR3 residues: CASSPIITGELFF. CDR3 nucleotides: TGTGCCAGCAGTCCAATAATCACCGGGGAGCTGTTTTTT.